The next 13 T cell receptor beta chains were all read from a single sample in a study of molecular identifiers for immune sequencing clone quantification (dated by TCRdb to 2016 to 2019). Receptors were amplified or captured by PCR. The listed sequencing device is Illumina HiSeq 4000. TCRdb applied fastp at Q25 and MiXCR to the public reads, then kept only in-frame beta chains. Every entry covers one CDR3 protein and lists the most common genes and DNA from its rows. This sample gives about 640,000 distinct CDR3 sequences in total; approximately 20% of them show up just once. Clones ranked in the top ten supply roughly 0.85% of the sample. Source material: naive CD8+ T cells from blood, with Jurkat cell RNA spiked in. In light of the paper, this sample's cell subset or site label describes: FACS-sorted CD8+CD4-CCR7+CD45RA+ naive T cells. Every receptor here comes from a human donor in good health. Some libraries in this study had Jurkat cell RNA spiked in.

This clonotype was seen at least ten times. The chain links TRBV29-1 to TRBJ2-3; D not certain. The CDR3 runs to 10 residues. The V gene's germline CDR1 is SQVTM and CDR2 ANQGSEA. V was trimmed by 3 bases and J by 6 bases, leaving 4 bases between them. CDR3 nucleotides: TGCAGCGTTGAGGCGGATACGCAGTATTTT. As protein: CSVEADTQYF.

A remark on this clonotype: A much larger clone differs from this one at a single base, so this may be a read error. This chain joins TRBV9 and TRBJ2-5; 7 bases map to TRBD1. The V gene's germline CDR1 is SGDLS and CDR2 YYNGEE. This CDR3 spans 14 amino acids. The trim removed 4 bases at V and 13 bases at J, leaving 16 bases unmatched. For the CDR3, the DNA is TGTGCCAGCAGCCCCCCGGGACAGCCCCATGCCCGGTACTTC. The encoded protein is CASSPPGQPHARYF.

This clonotype was observed once. The genes are TRBV11-2 and TRBJ1-1; no firm D call. Trimming shortened V by 4 bases and J by 4 bases, and 13 bases separated the two germline ends. CDR3 length equals 14 residues. CDR1 and CDR2 (germline): SGHAT, FQNNGV. The CDR3 protein is CASSSPRVGTEAFF. In DNA form, the CDR3 reads TGTGCCAGCAGCTCCCCCCGGGTAGGCACTGAAGCTTTCTTT.

This clonotype was detected ten times or more. The CDR3 reads CAWSDPFDQETQYF. The DNA of the CDR3 is TGTGCCTGGAGTGACCCTTTTGACCAAGAGACCCAGTACTTC. V and J are TRBV30 and TRBJ2-5, with D hard to call. The CDR3 is 14 residues long. V lost 1 base and J lost 0, with 9 bases in between. In germline, CDR1 is GTSNPN, CDR2 SVGIG (reference sequence).

This clonotype appeared a few times. The chain links TRBV27 to TRBJ1-2, with 10 positions matching TRBD1. Germline trimming cut 5 bases from V and 6 bases from J; bases unmatched to any gene: 9. CDR1 is MNHEY, CDR2 SMNVEV, per germline (reference sequence). The CDR3 covers 15 residues. CDR3 DNA sequence: TGTGCCAGCAGTCTGGGACAGGGGCTTGTCGATGGCTACACCTTC. Translating gives CASSLGQGLVDGYTF.

As to this clonotype: It may be a read error: a sequence one base away is much more abundant. V is TRBV13 and J is TRBJ1-1; 9 bases match TRBD1. With V trimmed by 11 bases and J by 5 bases, 12 bases remained unmatched. The germline gives CDR1 PRHDT, CDR2 FYEKMQ (reference sequence). The CDR3 spans 14 residues. The CDR3 reads CAANTGTGITEAFF. CDR3 DNA: TGTGCCGCCAACACCGGGACAGGGATTACTGAAGCTTTCTTT.

Note on this clonotype: The junction and the germline gene differ at one end; a read error may be behind it. The chain joins TRBV5-1 to TRBJ2-7, with no clear D. CDR3 length equals 11 residues. The germline CDR1 and CDR2 sequences are SGHRS and YFSETQ. The CDR3 here is CASGRVGLLCF. CDR3 sequence (DNA): TGCGCCAGCGGAAGAGTGGGGTTGTTGTGCTTC.

The chain is built from TRBV12-3 or TRBV12-4 and TRBJ2-4; 8 nucleotides line up with TRBD2. The CDR3 extends over 15 amino acids. V shed 4 bases, J shed 1 base, and the junction held 3 bases outside the gene matches. The CDR3, as DNA: TGTGCCAGCAGTTATAGCGGGATTGCCAAAAACATTCAGTACTTC. Its protein product is CASSYSGIAKNIQYF.

V and J are TRBV27 and TRBJ1-2; 10 positions agree with TRBD1. The V and J ends lost 5 bases and 7 bases, in that order; junction bases with no gene match: 16. The germline gives CDR1 MNHEY, CDR2 SMNVEV (reference sequence). The CDR3 spans 17 residues. The CDR3, as DNA: TGTGCCAGCAGTGGGGGATGGACAGGGGGAGTTAGGCGTGGCTACACCTTC. Translation gives CASSGGWTGGVRRGYTF.

The J gene is TRBJ2-1, the V gene TRBV6-5; 9 nucleotides match TRBD1. The V gene end was trimmed by 5 bases and the J gene end by 8 bases; junction bases not matched to a gene: 4. The germline V gene has CDR1 MNHEY and CDR2 SVGAGI. This CDR3 is 13 amino acids long. CDR3 sequence reads: CASSGGQGHEQFF. In DNA form, the CDR3 reads TGTGCCAGCAGTGGCGGACAGGGGCATGAGCAGTTCTTC.

Many counts were recorded for this clonotype. The V gene is TRBV24-1, the J gene TRBJ2-3; D remains ambiguous. The germline gives CDR1 KGHDR, CDR2 SFDVKD. The CDR3 loop spans 8 amino acids. The V end lost 10 bases, the J end lost 5 bases, and 0 bases lay between the germline ends. CDR3 DNA sequence: TGTGCCACAGATACGCAGTATTTT. The encoded protein is CATDTQYF.

This clonotype was seen many times. This chain connects TRBV7-9 to TRBJ2-3, with D unclear. There are 15 residues in the CDR3. CDR1 and CDR2 from the germline V gene are SEHNR and FQNEAQ (reference sequence). Trimming cost V 1 base and J 0 bases, with 8 bases left between them. CDR3 DNA sequence: TGTGCCAGCAGCTTAGATTACCCTAGCACAGATACGCAGTATTTT. Encoded protein: CASSLDYPSTDTQYF.

This rearrangement joins TRBV29-1 to TRBJ1-2; no firm D call. Germline CDR1 SQVTM, CDR2 ANQGSEA. The CDR3 spans 12 residues. Between the trimmed V and J ends, which lost 5 bases and 6 bases, there was a span of 13 bases. This chain's CDR3 is CSVPSSGDGYTF. The CDR3 bases are TGCAGCGTTCCCTCCTCGGGAGATGGCTACACCTTC.